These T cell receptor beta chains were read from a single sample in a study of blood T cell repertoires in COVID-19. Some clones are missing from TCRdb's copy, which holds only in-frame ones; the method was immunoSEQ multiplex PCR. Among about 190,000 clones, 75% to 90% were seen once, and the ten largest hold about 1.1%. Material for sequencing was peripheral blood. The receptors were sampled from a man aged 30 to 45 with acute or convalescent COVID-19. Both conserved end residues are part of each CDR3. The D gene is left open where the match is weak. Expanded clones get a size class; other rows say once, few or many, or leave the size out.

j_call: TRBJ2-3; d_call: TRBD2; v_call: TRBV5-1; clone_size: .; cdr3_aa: CASSLSLTSGAGGTDTQYF; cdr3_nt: TGCGCCAGCAGCTTGTCCCTAACTAGCGGGGCCGGGGGCACAGATACGCAGTATTTT
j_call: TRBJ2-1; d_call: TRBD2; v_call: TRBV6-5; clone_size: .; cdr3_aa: CASISGREGNEQFF; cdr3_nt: TGTGCCAGCATTAGCGGGAGGGAGGGAAATGAGCAGTTCTTC
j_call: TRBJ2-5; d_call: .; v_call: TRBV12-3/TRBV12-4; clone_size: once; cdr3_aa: CASSFQGGETQYF; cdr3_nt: TGTGCCAGCAGTTTCCAGGGGGGAGAGACCCAGTACTTC
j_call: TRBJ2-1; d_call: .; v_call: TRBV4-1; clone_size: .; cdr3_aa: CASSRGPLGDEQFF; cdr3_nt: TGCGCCAGCAGCCGGGGGCCACTTGGCGATGAGCAGTTCTTC
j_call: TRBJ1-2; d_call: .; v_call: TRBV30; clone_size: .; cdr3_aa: CAWSLFTGTLANYGYTF; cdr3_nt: TGTGCCTGGAGTCTATTCACAGGGACCTTAGCTAACTATGGCTACACCTTC
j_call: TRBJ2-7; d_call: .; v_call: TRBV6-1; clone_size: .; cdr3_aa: CASSEVFGVSSYEQYF; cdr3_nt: TGTGCCAGCAGTGAAGTATTCGGGGTTAGCTCCTACGAGCAGTACTTC
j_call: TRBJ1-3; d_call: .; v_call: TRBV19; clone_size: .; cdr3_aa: CASMRGSGDTIYF; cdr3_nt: TGTGCCAGTATGCGCGGTTCAGGGGACACCATATATTTT
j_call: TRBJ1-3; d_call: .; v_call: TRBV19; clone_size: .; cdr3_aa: CASFRNTIYF; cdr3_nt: TGTGCCAGTTTTCGGAACACCATATATTTT
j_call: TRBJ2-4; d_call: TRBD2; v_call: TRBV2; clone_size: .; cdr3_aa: CASSEFAGGPKNIQYF; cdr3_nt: TGTGCCAGCAGTGAATTCGCGGGAGGGCCCAAAAACATTCAGTACTTC
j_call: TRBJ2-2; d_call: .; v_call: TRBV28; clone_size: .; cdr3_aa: CASSLIQGSGELFF; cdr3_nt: TGTGCCAGCAGTTTGATCCAGGGATCCGGGGAGCTGTTTTTT
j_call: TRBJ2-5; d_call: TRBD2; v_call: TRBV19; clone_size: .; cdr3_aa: CASTPGGSLKETQYF; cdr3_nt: TGTGCCAGTACCCCGGGGGGGAGCTTAAAAGAGACCCAGTACTTC
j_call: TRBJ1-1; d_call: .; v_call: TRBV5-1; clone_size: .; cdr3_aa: CASSLESLASEAFF; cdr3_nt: TGCGCCAGCAGCTTGGAGTCTTTGGCCAGTGAAGCTTTCTTT
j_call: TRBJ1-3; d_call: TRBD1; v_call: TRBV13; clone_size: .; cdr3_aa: CASSLGAGQGNTIYF; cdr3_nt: TGTGCCAGCAGCTTAGGGGCGGGACAGGGAAACACCATATATTTT
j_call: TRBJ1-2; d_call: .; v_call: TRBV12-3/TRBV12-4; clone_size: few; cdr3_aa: CASSQNGYTF; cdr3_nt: TGTGCCAGCAGCCAGAATGGCTACACCTTC
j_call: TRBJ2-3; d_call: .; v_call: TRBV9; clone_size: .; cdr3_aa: CASSVESGGRSTDTQYF; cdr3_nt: TGTGCCAGCAGCGTAGAGTCTGGGGGGAGAAGCACAGATACGCAGTATTTT
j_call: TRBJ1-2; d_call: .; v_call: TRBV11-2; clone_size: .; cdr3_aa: CASSLYGARGYTF; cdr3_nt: TGTGCCAGCAGCTTATATGGGGCGCGTGGCTACACCTTC
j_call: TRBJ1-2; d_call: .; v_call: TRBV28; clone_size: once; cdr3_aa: CASSFLARRNYGYTF; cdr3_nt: TGTGCCAGCAGTTTCCTCGCGAGGCGTAACTATGGCTACACCTTC
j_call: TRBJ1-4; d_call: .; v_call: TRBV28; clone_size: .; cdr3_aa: CASRARVGAGLSEKLFF; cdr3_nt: TGTGCCAGCAGAGCACGGGTTGGGGCAGGGCTAAGTGAAAAACTGTTTTTT
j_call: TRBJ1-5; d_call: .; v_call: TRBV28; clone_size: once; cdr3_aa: CASSSPASAAQPQHF; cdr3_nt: TGTGCCAGCAGTTCCCCGGCCTCGGCGGCTCAGCCCCAGCATTTT
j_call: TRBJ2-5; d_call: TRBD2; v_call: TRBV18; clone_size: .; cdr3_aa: CASSRPGLASTETQYF; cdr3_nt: TGTGCCAGCTCAAGACCGGGACTAGCGTCGACCGAGACCCAGTACTTC
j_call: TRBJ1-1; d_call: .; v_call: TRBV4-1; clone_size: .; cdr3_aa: CASSHIRLSGRTTEAFF; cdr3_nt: TGCGCCAGCAGCCACATACGTTTGAGCGGGAGAACCACTGAAGCTTTCTTT
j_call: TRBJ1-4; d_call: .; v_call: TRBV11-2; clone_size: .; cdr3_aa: CASSLAVNEKLFF; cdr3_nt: TGTGCCAGCAGCTTAGCGGTTAATGAAAAACTGTTTTTT